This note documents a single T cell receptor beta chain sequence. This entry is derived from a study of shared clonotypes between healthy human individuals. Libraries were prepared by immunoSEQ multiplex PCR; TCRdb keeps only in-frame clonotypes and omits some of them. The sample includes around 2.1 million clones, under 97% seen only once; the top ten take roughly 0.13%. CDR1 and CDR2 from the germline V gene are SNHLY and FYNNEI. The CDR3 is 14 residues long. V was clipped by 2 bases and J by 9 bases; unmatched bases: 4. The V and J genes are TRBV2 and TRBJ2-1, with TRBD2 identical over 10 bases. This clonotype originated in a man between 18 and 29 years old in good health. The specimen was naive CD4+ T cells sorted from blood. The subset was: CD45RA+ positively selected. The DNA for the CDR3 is TGTGCCAGCAGTGAAAGCGGGAGGGCGGTTGAGCAGTTCTTC. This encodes CASSESGRAVEQFF. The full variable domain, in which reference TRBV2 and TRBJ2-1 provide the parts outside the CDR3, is EPEVTQTPSHQVTQMGQEVILRCVPISNHLYFYWYRQILGQKVEFLVSFYNNEISEKSEIFDDQFSVERPDGSNFTLKIRSTKLEDSAMYFCASSESGRAVEQFFGPGTRLTVL.